This TCR beta chain was captured in a study of graft-versus-host responses after intestinal transplantation. Study summary: Transplant types were multivisceral, liver-intestinal, or isolated intestinal. Anti-thymocyte globulin served as induction for all recipients, who then took tacrolimus and steroids for 3 to 4 years. The study's findings and limits: In patients with graft-donor T cell macrochimerism, allograft graft-versus-host to host-versus-graft clonal ratios were high.

Trimming took 4 bases from V and 4 from J, leaving 15 bases between them. The CDR3 runs to 15 residues. Germline values: CDR1 SEHNR, CDR2 FQNEAQ (reference sequence). Turning to this clone: The antigen is not known.

Generated by immunoSEQ multiplex PCR, the TCRdb table keeps only in-frame clones and is missing some. The profile shows tens of thousands of clones, approximately 94% of them singletons. The input for sequencing was unstimulated CD4+ T cells sorted from spleen or lymph node cells, taken before transplant. The V and J genes are TRBV7-9 and TRBJ2-3, with a tentative D call TRBD1 (5 bases). The clonotype originates from a human donor who was the organ donor for an intestinal transplant. The CDR3 DNA reads as TGTGCCAGCAGCTCCATAGAGAGCAGGGCAGATACGCAGTATTTT. This translates into CASSSIESRADTQYF. Using reference TRBV7-9 and TRBJ2-3 for the parts outside the CDR3, the full variable domain is DTGVSQNPRHKITKRGQNVTFRCDPISEHNRLYWYRQTLGQGPEFLTYFQNEAQLEKSRLLSDRFSAERPKGSFSTLEIQRTEQGDSAMYLCASSSIESRADTQYFGPGTRLTVL.